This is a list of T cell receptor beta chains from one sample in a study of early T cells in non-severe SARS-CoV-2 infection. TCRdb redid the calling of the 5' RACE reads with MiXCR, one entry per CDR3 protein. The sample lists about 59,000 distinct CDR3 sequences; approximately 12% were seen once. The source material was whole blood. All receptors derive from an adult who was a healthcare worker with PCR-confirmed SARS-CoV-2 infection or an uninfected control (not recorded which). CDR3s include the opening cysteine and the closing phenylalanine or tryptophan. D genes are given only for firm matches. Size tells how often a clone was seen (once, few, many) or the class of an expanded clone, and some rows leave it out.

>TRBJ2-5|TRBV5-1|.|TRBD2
TGCGCCAGCAGCTTGGGGACTAGGGGTCAAGAGACCCAGTACTTC
CASSLGTRGQETQYF
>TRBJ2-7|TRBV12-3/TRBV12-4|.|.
TGTGCCAGCAGTTTAGATACAGGGTGGAGGCAGGAGCAGTACTTC
CASSLDTGWRQEQYF
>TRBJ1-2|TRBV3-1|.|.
TGTGCCAGCAGCCAAGTGGCGGGAAGACACTATGGCTACACCTTC
CASSQVAGRHYGYTF
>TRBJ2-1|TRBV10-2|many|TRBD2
TGCGCCAGCAGTGAGTCACTAGCGGGGGGGGCTACGGAGTTCTTC
CASSESLAGGATEFF
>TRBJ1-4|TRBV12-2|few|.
TGTGCAAGTCGCTTTGACGGCTACGATGAAAAACTGTTTTTT
CASRFDGYDEKLFF
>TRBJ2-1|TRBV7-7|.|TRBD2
TGTGCTAGCAGCCCTCCGGGGGGCTCCTACAATGAGCAGTTCTTC
CASSPPGGSYNEQFF
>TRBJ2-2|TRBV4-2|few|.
TGTGCCAGCAGCCAAGTATCGGGGACGAACACCGGGGAGCTGTTTTTT
CASSQVSGTNTGELFF
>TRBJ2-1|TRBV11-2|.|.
TGTGCCAGCGGCCTTGGTAGGGTAGCGGCTGAGCAGTTCTTC
CASGLGRVAAEQFF
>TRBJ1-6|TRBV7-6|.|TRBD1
TGTGCCAGCAGCTTAGGGGACAGAAGTTCACCCCTCCACTTT
CASSLGDRSSPLHF
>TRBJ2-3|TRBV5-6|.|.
TGTGCCAGCAGCTTGGCCGGAGCGGTTAGCACAGATACGCAGTATTTT
CASSLAGAVSTDTQYF
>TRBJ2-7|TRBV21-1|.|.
TGTGCCAGCAGCAAAGACCCCCGGGACGTATCCTACGAGCAGTACTTC
CASSKDPRDVSYEQYF
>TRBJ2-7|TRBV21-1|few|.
TGTGCCAGCCGGGGCCGGGACGGGAGCTCCTACGAGCAGTACTTC
CASRGRDGSSYEQYF
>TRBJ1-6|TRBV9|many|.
TGTGCCAGCAGCGGGGGACGGCAAAATTCACCCCTCCACTTT
CASSGGRQNSPLHF
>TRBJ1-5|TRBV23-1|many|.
TGCGCCAGCAGTCATCCGAACAGGCACCATCAGCCCCAGCATTTT
CASSHPNRHHQPQHF
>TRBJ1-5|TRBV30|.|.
TGTGCCTGGAGCGTACAGGGTGGGAATCAGCCCCAGCATTTT
CAWSVQGGNQPQHF
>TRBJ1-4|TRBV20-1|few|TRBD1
TGCAGTGCTACCGACAGGGTGTCACCCAATGAAAAACTTTTTTTT
CSATDRVSPNEKLFF
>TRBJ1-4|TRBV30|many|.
TGTGCCTGGAGTGCTCTCGGGACGGTTAATGAAAAACTGTTTTTT
CAWSALGTVNEKLFF
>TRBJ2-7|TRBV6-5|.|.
TGTGCCAGCAGGCCTTTGGGCAGGGTCAGCGAGCAGTACTTC
CASRPLGRVSEQYF
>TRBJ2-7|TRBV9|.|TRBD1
TGTGCCAGCAGCGTAGCAGGGGGTGGCTACGAGCAGTACTTC
CASSVAGGGYEQYF
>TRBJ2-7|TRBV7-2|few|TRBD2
TGTGCCAGCAGCCTCGGACTAGCGGGGGGGCTTGCTGTCGAGCAGTACTTC
CASSLGLAGGLAVEQYF
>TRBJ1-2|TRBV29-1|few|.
TGCAGCGTTTCCGACTGGGGCTACACCTTC
CSVSDWGYTF
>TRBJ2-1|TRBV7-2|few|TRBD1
TGTGCCAGCAGCTTTGGGACAGGGCGGCGCCCTCAGTTCTTC
CASSFGTGRRPQFF
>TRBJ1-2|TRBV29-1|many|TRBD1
TGCAGCGTTGGCTTGAGGGGGCAACATGGCTACACCTTC
CSVGLRGQHGYTF
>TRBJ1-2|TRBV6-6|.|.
TGTGCCAGCAGTCCCCCCGCGGACGGCCTAGGTTATGGCTACACCTTC
CASSPPADGLGYGYTF
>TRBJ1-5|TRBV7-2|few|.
TGTGCCAGCAGCTTAGGAGGGTCGTTGGGGAAGCCCCAGCATTTT
CASSLGGSLGKPQHF
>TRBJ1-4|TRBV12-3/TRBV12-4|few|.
TGTGCCAGCAGTTTGATGGGGCAGACTAATGAAAAACTGTTTTTT
CASSLMGQTNEKLFF
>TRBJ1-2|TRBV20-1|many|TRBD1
TGCAGTGCTAGTGACAGGGCCATCTCTGGCTACACCTTC
CSASDRAISGYTF
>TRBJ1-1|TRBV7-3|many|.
TGTGCCAGCAGCTTATCAGGGAACACTGAAGCTTTCTTT
CASSLSGNTEAFF
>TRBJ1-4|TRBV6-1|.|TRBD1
TGTGCCAGCAGTGAAGGTGACAGGGGTGGAGAAAAACTGTTTTTT
CASSEGDRGGEKLFF